Listed here are 27 T cell receptor beta chains from one sample, sequenced in a study of blood T cell repertoires in COVID-19. The repertoire was sequenced with immunoSEQ multiplex PCR; TCRdb's copy has only in-frame clones and lacks some. The profile shows 200,000 to 250,000 clones, roughly 86% of them singletons. The sequenced material came from PBMCs or T cells enriched from blood (not recorded which). These receptors were collected from a young man with acute COVID-19.

This sequence joins TRBV25-1 and TRBJ1-3, with D possibly being TRBD1 (5 bases). This CDR3 has 15 amino acids. Per germline, CDR1 MGHDK and CDR2 SYGVNS. Trimming took off 0 bases at V and 3 bases at J, with 9 bases between the two ends. Here the CDR3 DNA reads TGTGCCAGCAGTGAATATGGGGCAGGTGGAAACACCATATATTTT. Translation: CASSEYGAGGNTIYF.

V usage is TRBV19 and J usage is TRBJ1-1, with D unresolved. Trimming left V 5 bases short and J 8 bases short, with 12 bases between. CDR3 length: 12 residues. The germline CDR1 and CDR2 sequences are LNHDA and SQIVND (reference sequence). The DNA of the CDR3 is TGTGCCAGTAGTGGACTCAGTCGAGAAGCTTTCTTT. This encodes CASSGLSREAFF.

Here the CDR3 DNA reads TGCGCCAGCAGCTTGGGTGGGAGTCAGGAGACCCAGTACTTC. This encodes CASSLGGSQETQYF. The V and J genes are TRBV5-1 and TRBJ2-5; D perhaps matches TRBD2 (5 bases). This CDR3 has 14 residues. Trimming removed 0 bases at V and 5 bases at J, with 11 bases between. Germline CDR1 and CDR2: SGHRS and YFSETQ.

This clone showed up just a few times. The chain recombines TRBV30 with TRBJ1-1, with 7 positions matching TRBD1. J was trimmed by 3 bases and V by 0 bases; bases with no gene match: 13. The CDR3 has 17 amino acids. From germline, CDR1 is GTSNPN and CDR2 SVGIG (reference sequence). The CDR3 is CAWSVPQGSLGYTEAFF. The CDR3 DNA is TGTGCCTGGAGTGTACCACAGGGGAGTTTAGGGTACACTGAAGCTTTCTTT.

In its sample, this clone was seen a few times. The J gene is TRBJ2-5, the V gene TRBV25-1, with D unresolved. Germline-derived CDR1 and CDR2 are MGHDK and SYGVNS. V was trimmed by 6 bases and J by 2 bases, leaving 10 bases between them. The CDR3 is 13 residues long. The CDR3: CASSGELQETQYF. The CDR3 DNA follows: TGTGCCAGCAGCGGAGAGTTACAAGAGACCCAGTACTTC.

This clone has just a few counts. The chain links TRBV5-1 to TRBJ2-3, with a tentative D call TRBD2 (5 bases). This CDR3 spans 14 amino acids. CDR1 and CDR2 from the germline V gene are SGHRS and YFSETQ. The V gene lost 1 base and the J gene lost 3 bases, with 9 bases spanning the gap. CDR3 in DNA: TGCGCCAGCAGCTTGTTTCGGGGTACAGATACGCAGTATTTT. Translating gives CASSLFRGTDTQYF.

The chain has TRBV6-5 and TRBJ1-2; D unclear. CDR1 is MNHEY, CDR2 SVGAGI, per germline. Trimming left V 10 bases short and J 5 bases short, with 11 bases between. The CDR3 is made up of 11 amino acids. CDR3 region: CATLDGYGYTF. CDR3 sequence (DNA): TGTGCCACCCTAGACGGATATGGCTACACCTTC.

There are a few counts of this clone. The chain couples TRBV24-1 to TRBJ2-3, with 10 bases lining up with TRBD1. The CDR3 sequence is 16 residues long. Germline V gene lookup returns CDR1 KGHDR and CDR2 SFDVKD. V dropped 6 bases and J dropped 2; count of bases not matched to a gene: 7. The CDR3 here is CATSKTGTGATDTQYF. The CDR3 nucleotides read TGTGCCACCAGTAAAACCGGGACAGGGGCCACAGATACGCAGTATTTT.

This chain uses TRBV29-1 with TRBJ2-3, with a tentative D call TRBD1 (5 bases). CDR1 is SQVTM and CDR2 is ANQGSEA in the germline V gene. The V and J ends lost 7 bases and 6 bases respectively, with 11 bases between them. The length of the CDR3 is 11 residues. DNA for the CDR3: TGCAGCGGCGACCCAGGGGATACGCAGTATTTT. Its protein is CSGDPGDTQYF.

This clone was seen only once. This chain connects TRBV28 to TRBJ1-6; 9 bases line up with TRBD1. Germline CDR1 and CDR2: MDHEN and SYDVKM. The ends lost 2 bases at V and 8 bases at J; junction bases unmatched: 10. The CDR3 loop spans 17 amino acids. The CDR3 sequence is CASSLGGQGRKDSPLHF. CDR3 in DNA: TGTGCCAGCAGTTTAGGGGGACAGGGAAGAAAGGATTCACCCCTCCACTTT.

The chain has TRBV5-5 and TRBJ2-3; D gene unclear. The CDR3 has 13 amino acids. Trimming took off 0 bases at V and 3 bases at J, with 5 bases between the two ends. CDR1 SGHKS and CDR2 YYEKEE come from the germline V gene (reference sequence). CDR3 sequence (DNA): TGTGCCAGCAGCTTGGCCGGGACAGATACGCAGTATTTT. This sequence encodes CASSLAGTDTQYF. The variable domain in full, completed from reference TRBV5-5 and TRBJ2-3, reads DAGVTQSPTHLIKTRGQQVTLRCSPISGHKSVSWYQQVLGQGPQFIFQYYEKEERGRGNFPDRFSARQFPNYSSELNVNALLLGDSALYLCASSLAGTDTQYFGPGTRLTVL.

The chain carries TRBV4-1 and TRBJ1-2; 7 bases agree with TRBD1. J lost 8 bases, V lost 4 bases, and 10 bases had no gene match. Germline lookup yields CDR1 MGHRA and CDR2 YSYEKL. The CDR3 spans 14 residues. DNA of the CDR3: TGCGCCAGCAGCCGCCCGGCAGGGGGTAGCGGCTACACCTTC. Translated, it gives CASSRPAGGSGYTF.

The rearrangement uses TRBV27 and TRBJ2-3; 8 nucleotides match TRBD1. CDR1 MNHEY and CDR2 SMNVEV come from the germline V gene (reference sequence). There are 15 residues in the CDR3. V lost 8 bases and J lost 4; bases outside the gene matches: 11. CDR3 in amino acids: CASAQGDPSPDTQYF. CDR3 nucleotide sequence: TGTGCCAGCGCACAGGGGGATCCGTCGCCAGATACGCAGTATTTT.

The V gene is TRBV28, the J gene TRBJ2-4; D may be TRBD1 (6 bases). CDR1 and CDR2 (germline): MDHEN, SYDVKM. The CDR3 length is 17 residues. Trimming stripped 6 bases from V and 2 bases from J, with 20 bases between. The CDR3 DNA follows: TGTGCCAGCAGCCGGGGACACTTACTTTTTTCCAAAAACATTCAGTACTTC. Translating it yields CASSRGHLLFSKNIQYF.

The chain uses TRBV4-2 and TRBJ1-3, with TRBD1 matching 7 bases. The length of the CDR3 is 15 residues. The V segment lost 2 bases and the J segment 3 bases; nucleotides outside the gene matches: 4. From germline, CDR1 is LGHNA and CDR2 YNFKEQ. CDR3 protein: CASSQQTGSGNTIYF. Here the CDR3 DNA reads TGTGCCAGCAGCCAACAGACAGGGAGTGGAAACACCATATATTTT.

The chain combines TRBV19 with TRBJ2-1, with 10 bases identical to TRBD2. The germline gives CDR1 LNHDA, CDR2 SQIVND (reference sequence). The CDR3 runs 17 residues. With 5 bases clipped from V and 7 bases from J, the junction kept 14 bases outside the gene matches. CDR3 nucleotide sequence: TGTGCCAGTAGTCTACTATATCCGGCTAGCGGGAGAAATGAGCAGTTCTTC. Translated, it gives CASSLLYPASGRNEQFF. The complete variable domain, with remaining parts taken from reference TRBV19 and TRBJ2-1, reads DGGITQSPKYLFRKEGQNVTLSCEQNLNHDAMYWYRQDPGQGLRLIYYSQIVNDFQKGDIAEGYSVSREKKESFPLTVTSAQKNPTAFYLCASSLLYPASGRNEQFFGPGTRLTVL.

The chain links TRBV28 to TRBJ2-3; TRBD1 is a possible D gene (5 bases). The germline CDR1 and CDR2 sequences are MDHEN and SYDVKM. This CDR3 is built from 14 residues. V was shortened by 3 bases and J by 5 bases, with 12 bases between the two germline ends. The CDR3 region is CASSFERGRDTQYF. The CDR3 coding sequence is TGTGCCAGCAGTTTTGAAAGGGGTAGAGATACGCAGTATTTT.

The chain is built from TRBV12-5 and TRBJ1-3, with D tentatively TRBD1 (5 bases). The CDR3 extends over 19 amino acids. Germline assignment: CDR1 LGHNT and CDR2 FRNRAP. V lost 3 bases to trimming and J lost 0 bases, with 21 bases between them. This chain's CDR3 is CASGFSYHGGSPSGNTIYF. CDR3 DNA sequence: TGTGCTAGTGGTTTTTCATACCACGGGGGGTCCCCCTCTGGAAACACCATATATTTT.

This sequence joins TRBV4-2 and TRBJ2-1; 11 nucleotides agree with TRBD2. The germline CDR1 and CDR2 sequences are LGHNA and YNFKEQ. The V and J ends lost 1 base and 10 bases, in that order; junction bases with no gene match: 6. This CDR3 contains 15 residues. In DNA, the CDR3 is TGTGCCAGCAGCCAAGTAGGGACTAGCGGCACGGAGCAGTTCTTC. Protein sequence: CASSQVGTSGTEQFF.

The chain recombines TRBV5-6 with TRBJ2-7; D gene ambiguous. Germline V gives CDR1 SGHDT, CDR2 YYEEEE. Between the trimmed V and J ends, which lost 1 base and 5 bases, there was a span of 10 bases. This CDR3 is built from 13 residues. The CDR3 here is CASSLQVNDEQYF. The CDR3 DNA reads TGTGCCAGCAGCTTGCAGGTGAACGACGAGCAGTACTTC.

The rearrangement joins TRBV7-9 to TRBJ2-7; possible D gene TRBD1, 5 bases. V was shortened by 4 bases and J by 4 bases, with 14 bases between the two germline ends. Germline V gene lookup returns CDR1 SEHNR and CDR2 FQNEAQ (reference sequence). This CDR3 is 14 amino acids long. CDR3 sequence: CASSSPATVYEQYF. The CDR3 bases are TGTGCCAGCAGCTCGCCTGCGACAGTATACGAGCAGTACTTC.

The V gene is TRBV27, the J gene TRBJ2-7; TRBD2 aligns across 9 bases. This CDR3 contains 16 residues. V shed 0 bases, J shed 0 bases, and the junction held 3 bases outside the gene matches. CDR1 and CDR2 (germline): MNHEY, SMNVEV (reference sequence). CDR3 coding DNA: TGTGCCAGCAGTTTATCGATACTAGCGGGCTCCTACGAGCAGTACTTC. Its protein is CASSLSILAGSYEQYF.

This chain connects TRBV27 to TRBJ1-6; 8 bases match TRBD1. CDR1 is MNHEY and CDR2 is SMNVEV in the germline V gene (reference sequence). CDR3 length: 15 amino acids. V lost 5 bases, J lost 10 bases, and 10 bases stayed unmatched. Here the CDR3 DNA reads TGTGCCAGCAGTACGGCGACAGGGGTGGGGTCACCCCTCCACTTT. Its protein product is CASSTATGVGSPLHF.

The rearrangement joins TRBV29-1 to TRBJ2-5, with 10 nucleotides matching TRBD2. CDR1 SQVTM and CDR2 ANQGSEA come from the germline V gene. The trim removed 1 base at V and 5 bases at J, leaving 16 bases unmatched. The CDR3 length is 18 residues. CDR3 DNA sequence: TGCAGCGTTGAAGTCCCGTTTGGGCTAGCGGGAGTCGAGGAGACCCAGTACTTC. It yields the protein CSVEVPFGLAGVEETQYF.

DNA for the CDR3: TGTGCCAGCAGCTTAGAAGGGGTGGATGAGCAGTTCTTC. Its translation is CASSLEGVDEQFF. This chain connects TRBV11-2 to TRBJ2-1, with TRBD1 as a possible D gene (5 bases). Germline V CDR1 and CDR2: SGHAT, FQNNGV. The V end lost 0 bases, the J end lost 8 bases, and 8 bases lay between the germline ends. This CDR3 comprises 13 residues.

This sequence joins TRBV10-2 and TRBJ2-4; tentatively, D is TRBD2 (5 bases). CDR1 is WSHSY and CDR2 is SAAADI in the germline V gene. Between the trimmed V and J ends, which lost 5 bases and 7 bases, there was a span of 15 bases. The CDR3 totals 14 residues. The CDR3 here is CASSTGIEGNIQYF. The CDR3 DNA follows: TGCGCCAGCAGTACGGGTATAGAGGGTAACATTCAGTACTTC.

The chain recombines TRBV6-5 with TRBJ2-7, with 12 bases identical to TRBD1. This CDR3 contains 16 residues. V lost 2 bases and J lost 3; bases outside the gene matches: 5. The germline V gene has CDR1 MNHEY and CDR2 SVGAGI. The CDR3 region has the DNA TGTGCCAGCAGTTACCGAGGGACAGGGGGCAGCTACGAGCAGTACTTC. Its translation: CASSYRGTGGSYEQYF.